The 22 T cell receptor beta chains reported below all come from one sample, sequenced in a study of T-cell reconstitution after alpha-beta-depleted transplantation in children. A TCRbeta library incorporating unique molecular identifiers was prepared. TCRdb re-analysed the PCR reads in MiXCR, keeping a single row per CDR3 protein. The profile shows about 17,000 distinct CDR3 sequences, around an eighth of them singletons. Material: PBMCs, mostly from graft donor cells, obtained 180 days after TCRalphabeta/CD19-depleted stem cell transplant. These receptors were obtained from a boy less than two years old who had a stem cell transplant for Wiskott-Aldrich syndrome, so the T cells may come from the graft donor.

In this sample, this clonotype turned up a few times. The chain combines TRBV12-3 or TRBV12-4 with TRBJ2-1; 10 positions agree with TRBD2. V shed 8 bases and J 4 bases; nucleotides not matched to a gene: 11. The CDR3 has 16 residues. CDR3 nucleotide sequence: TGTGCCAGCTCAAGCCTCGCTAGCGGGAGATACAATGAGCAGTTCTTC. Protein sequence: CASSSLASGRYNEQFF.

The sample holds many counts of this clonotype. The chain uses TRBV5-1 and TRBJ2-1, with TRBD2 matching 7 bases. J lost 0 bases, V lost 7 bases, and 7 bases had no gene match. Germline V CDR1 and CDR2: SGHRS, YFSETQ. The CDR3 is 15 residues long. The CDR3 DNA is TGCGCCAGCCAGACCCTAGCGGACTCCTACAATGAGCAGTTCTTC. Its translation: CASQTLADSYNEQFF.

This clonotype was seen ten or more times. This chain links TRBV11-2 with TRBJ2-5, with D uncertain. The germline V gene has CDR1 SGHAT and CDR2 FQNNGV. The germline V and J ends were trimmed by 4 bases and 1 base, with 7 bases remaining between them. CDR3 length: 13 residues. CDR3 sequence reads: CASSSKIQETQYF. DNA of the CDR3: TGTGCCAGCAGCTCCAAAATCCAAGAGACCCAGTACTTC.

The CDR3 coding sequence is TGTGCTAGTGGTCCGGGACTAGCGGGGACATACACAGATACGCAGTATTTT. It translates to CASGPGLAGTYTDTQYF. This chain links TRBV12-5 with TRBJ2-3; TRBD2 matches at 13 bases. Germline CDR1 reads LGHNT; CDR2 reads FRNRAP. V shed 5 bases and J 2 bases; nucleotides not matched to a gene: 7. The CDR3 sequence is 17 residues long.

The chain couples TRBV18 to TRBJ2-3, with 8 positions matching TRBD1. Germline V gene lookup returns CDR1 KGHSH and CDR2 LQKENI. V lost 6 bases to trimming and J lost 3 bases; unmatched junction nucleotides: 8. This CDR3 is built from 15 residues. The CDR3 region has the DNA TGTGCCAGCTCGCTTAGGACAGGGACGACAGATACGCAGTATTTT. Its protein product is CASSLRTGTTDTQYF.

CDR3 DNA sequence: TGTGCCAGCAGCTACGGGGGGGCGGGGGACCAAGAGACCCAGTACTTC. It is translated as CASSYGGAGDQETQYF. The rearrangement uses TRBV9 and TRBJ2-5, with TRBD2 identical over 8 bases. Trimming cost V 4 bases and J 0 bases; bases outside gene matches: 8. The CDR3 spans 16 residues. Germline CDR1 reads SGDLS; CDR2 reads YYNGEE.

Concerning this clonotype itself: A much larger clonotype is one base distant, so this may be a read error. CDR3 sequence: CASSFIMDGELFF. The CDR3 nucleotides read TGTGCCAGCAGCTTTATAATGGACGGGGAGCTGTTTTTT. This rearrangement joins TRBV7-2 to TRBJ2-2; D uncertain. The V end was cut by 3 bases, the J end by 7 bases, with 9 bases between. The CDR3 contains 13 residues. Germline V gene sequence: CDR1 SGHTA, CDR2 FQGNSA.

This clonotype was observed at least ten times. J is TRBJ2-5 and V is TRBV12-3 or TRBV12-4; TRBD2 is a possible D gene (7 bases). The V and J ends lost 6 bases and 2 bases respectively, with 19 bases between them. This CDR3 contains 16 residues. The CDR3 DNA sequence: TGTGCCAGCAGAAAGAGCGGGACAAATATTCAAGAGACCCAGTACTTC. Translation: CASRKSGTNIQETQYF.

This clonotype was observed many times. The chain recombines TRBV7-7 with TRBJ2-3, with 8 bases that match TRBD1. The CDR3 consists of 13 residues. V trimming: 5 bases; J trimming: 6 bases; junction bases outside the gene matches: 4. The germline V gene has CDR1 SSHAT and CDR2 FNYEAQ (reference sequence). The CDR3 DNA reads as TGTGCCAGCAGCCCAGGGGGCTCGGATACGCAGTATTTT. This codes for CASSPGGSDTQYF.

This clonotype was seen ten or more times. The chain's CDR3 is CASSFLIGADTQYF. The CDR3 DNA is TGTGCCAGCAGCTTCCTCATTGGGGCAGATACGCAGTATTTT. This chain joins TRBV7-9 and TRBJ2-3; D is unresolved. Germline V gives CDR1 SEHNR, CDR2 FQNEAQ (reference sequence). The CDR3 has 14 amino acids. Trimming shortened V by 3 bases and J by 4 bases, and 11 bases separated the two germline ends.

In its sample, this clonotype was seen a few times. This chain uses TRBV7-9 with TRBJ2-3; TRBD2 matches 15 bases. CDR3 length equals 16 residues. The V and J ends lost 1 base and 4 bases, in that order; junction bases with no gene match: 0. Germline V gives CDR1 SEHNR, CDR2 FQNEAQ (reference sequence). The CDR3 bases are TGTGCCAGCAGCTTAGGGACTAGCGGGAGGGCAGATACGCAGTATTTT. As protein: CASSLGTSGRADTQYF.

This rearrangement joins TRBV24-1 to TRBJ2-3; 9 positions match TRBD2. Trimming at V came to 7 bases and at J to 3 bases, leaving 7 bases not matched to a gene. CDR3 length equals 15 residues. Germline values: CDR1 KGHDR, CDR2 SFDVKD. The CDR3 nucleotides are TGTGCCACCAGGGCGACTAGCGGAGCTACAGATACGCAGTATTTT. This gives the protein CATRATSGATDTQYF.

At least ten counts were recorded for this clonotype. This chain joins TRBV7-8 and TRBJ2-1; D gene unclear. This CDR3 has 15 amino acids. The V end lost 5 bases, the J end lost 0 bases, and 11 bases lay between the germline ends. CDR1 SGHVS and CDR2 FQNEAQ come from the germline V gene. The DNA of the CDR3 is TGTGCCAGCAGCGTCGGCTCAAGCTCCTACAATGAGCAGTTCTTC. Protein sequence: CASSVGSSSYNEQFF. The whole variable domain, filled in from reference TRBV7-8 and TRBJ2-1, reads GAGVSQSPRYKVAKRGQDVALRCDPISGHVSLFWYQQALGQGPEFLTYFQNEAQLDKSGLPSDRFFAERPEGSVSTLKIQRTQQEDSAVYLCASSVGSSSYNEQFFGPGTRLTVL.

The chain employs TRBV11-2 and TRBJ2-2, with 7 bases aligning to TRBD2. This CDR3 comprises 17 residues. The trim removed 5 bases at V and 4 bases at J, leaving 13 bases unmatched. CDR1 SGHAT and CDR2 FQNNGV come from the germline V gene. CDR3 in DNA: TGTGCCAGCAGCCCATGGGGCCAGCGGGACTTCACCGGGGAGCTGTTTTTT. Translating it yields CASSPWGQRDFTGELFF.

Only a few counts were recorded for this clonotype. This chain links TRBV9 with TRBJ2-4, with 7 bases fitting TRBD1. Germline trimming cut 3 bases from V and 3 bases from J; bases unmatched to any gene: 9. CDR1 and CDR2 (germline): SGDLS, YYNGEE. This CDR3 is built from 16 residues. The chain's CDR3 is CASSALNRGDKNIQYF. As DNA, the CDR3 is TGTGCCAGCAGCGCCTTAAACAGGGGCGACAAAAACATTCAGTACTTC.

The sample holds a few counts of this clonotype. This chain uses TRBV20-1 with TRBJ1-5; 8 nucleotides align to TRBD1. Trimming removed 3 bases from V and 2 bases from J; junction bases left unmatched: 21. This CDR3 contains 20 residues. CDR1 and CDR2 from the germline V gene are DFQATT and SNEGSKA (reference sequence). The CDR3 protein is CSASPRSWTGLIEGNQPQHF. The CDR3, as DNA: TGCAGTGCTAGTCCCAGATCCTGGACAGGGTTAATCGAAGGCAATCAGCCCCAGCATTTT.

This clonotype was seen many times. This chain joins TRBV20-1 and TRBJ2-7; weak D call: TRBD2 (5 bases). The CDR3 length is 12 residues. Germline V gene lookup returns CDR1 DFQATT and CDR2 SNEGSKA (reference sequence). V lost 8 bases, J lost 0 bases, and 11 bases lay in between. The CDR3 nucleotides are TGCAGTTGCCGACGGGGCTCCTACGAGCAGTACTTC. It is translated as CSCRRGSYEQYF.

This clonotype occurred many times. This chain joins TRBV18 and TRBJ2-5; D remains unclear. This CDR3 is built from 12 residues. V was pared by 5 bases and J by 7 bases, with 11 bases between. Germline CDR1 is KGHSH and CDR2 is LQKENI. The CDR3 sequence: CASSTMGGTQYF. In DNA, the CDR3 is TGTGCCAGCTCAACCATGGGTGGGACCCAGTACTTC. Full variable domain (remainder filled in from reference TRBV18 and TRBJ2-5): NAGVMQNPRHLVRRRGQEARLRCSPMKGHSHVYWYRQLPEEGLKFMVYLQKENIIDESGMPKERFSAEFPKEGPSILRIQQVVRGDSAAYFCASSTMGGTQYFGPGTRLLVL.

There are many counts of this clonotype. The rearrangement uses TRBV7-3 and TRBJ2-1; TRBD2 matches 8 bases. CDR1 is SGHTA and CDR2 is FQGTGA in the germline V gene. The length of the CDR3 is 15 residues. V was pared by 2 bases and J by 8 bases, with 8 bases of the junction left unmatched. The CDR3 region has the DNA TGTGCCAGCAGCTTAGATAGCGGGATGTGGGATGAGCAGTTCTTC. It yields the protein CASSLDSGMWDEQFF.

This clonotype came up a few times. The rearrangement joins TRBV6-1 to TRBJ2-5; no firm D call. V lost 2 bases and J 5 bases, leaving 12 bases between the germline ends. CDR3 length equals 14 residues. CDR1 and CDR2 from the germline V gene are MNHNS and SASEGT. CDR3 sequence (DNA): TGTGCCAGCAGTGAACTTTGGGATGGTGAGACCCAGTACTTC. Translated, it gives CASSELWDGETQYF.

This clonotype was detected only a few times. This CDR3 is CASSLPPGLAHNEQFF. The CDR3 DNA reads as TGTGCCAGCTCACTTCCGCCGGGACTAGCTCACAATGAGCAGTTCTTC. This rearrangement joins TRBV18 to TRBJ2-1, with TRBD2 matching 9 bases. CDR1 is KGHSH and CDR2 is LQKENI in the germline V gene. Trimming took 4 bases from V and 5 from J; bases not matched to a gene: 9. This CDR3 is 16 amino acids long. Based on the CDR3 plus reference TRBV18 and TRBJ2-1, the full variable domain is NAGVMQNPRHLVRRRGQEARLRCSPMKGHSHVYWYRQLPEEGLKFMVYLQKENIIDESGMPKERFSAEFPKEGPSILRIQQVVRGDSAAYFCASSLPPGLAHNEQFFGPGTRLTVL.

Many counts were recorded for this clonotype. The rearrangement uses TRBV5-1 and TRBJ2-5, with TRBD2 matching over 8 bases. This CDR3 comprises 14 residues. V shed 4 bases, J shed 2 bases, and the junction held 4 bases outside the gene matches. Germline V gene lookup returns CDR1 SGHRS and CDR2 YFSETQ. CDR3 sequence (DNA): TGCGCCAGCAGCCCCGGACTAGCACAAGAGACCCAGTACTTC. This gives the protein CASSPGLAQETQYF.